These T cell receptor beta chains were read from a single sample in a study of cytomegalovirus exposure and HLA in healthy donors. Profiling relied on immunoSEQ multiplex PCR, and the TCRdb table lists in-frame clones only, not all of them. The sample has around 90,000 clones; about 80% are singletons. The sequencing sample was made of PBMCs. The receptors originated from a male donor in good health and CMV-seropositive. Each CDR3 is given with its conserved first and last residue. Each record gives: V gene, D gene, J gene, CDR3 protein, CDR3 DNA. D genes are given only for firm matches.

TRBV5-6	NA	TRBJ1-4	CASSLGGPLFF	TGTGCCAGCAGCTTGGGGGGCCCACTATTTTTT
TRBV13	NA	TRBJ1-1	CASSLDGGRAFF	TGTGCCAGCAGCTTAGATGGGGGCCGTGCTTTCTTT
TRBV11-3	NA	TRBJ2-2	CASSLRQGWTGELFF	TGTGCCAGCAGCCTGCGTCAGGGATGGACCGGGGAGCTGTTTTTT
TRBV5-1	NA	TRBJ2-7	CASSLEPGGLSYEQYF	TGCGCCAGCAGCTTGGAACCCGGGGGGCTCTCCTACGAGCAGTACTTC
TRBV7-2	NA	TRBJ1-2	CASSLRNRGDYGYTF	TGTGCCAGCAGCTTGAGAAACCGGGGAGACTATGGCTACACCTTC
TRBV13	NA	TRBJ1-1	CASSSRVNTEAFF	TGTGCCAGCAGCTCCCGCGTGAACACTGAAGCTTTCTTT
TRBV6-5	NA	TRBJ2-7	CASSSTGEQYF	TGTGCCAGCAGCTCGACGGGTGAGCAGTACTTC
TRBV6-5	TRBD1	TRBJ1-1	CATSDRGNTEAFF	TGTGCCACGAGCGACAGGGGGAACACTGAAGCTTTCTTT
TRBV30	NA	TRBJ2-5	CASGGTALGETQYF	TGTGCCAGTGGAGGGACGGCTTTGGGAGAGACCCAGTACTTC
TRBV30	TRBD1	TRBJ1-2	CAWSWTGTNYGYTF	TGTGCCTGGAGTTGGACAGGGACTAACTATGGCTACACCTTC
TRBV6-6	TRBD1	TRBJ1-1	CASSQDRGRTEAFF	TGTGCCAGCAGCCAAGACAGGGGGAGGACTGAAGCTTTCTTT
TRBV4-3	TRBD1	TRBJ1-1	CASSQGTGRTEAFF	TGCGCCAGCAGCCAAGGGACAGGGCGAACTGAAGCTTTCTTT
TRBV5-1	NA	TRBJ2-5	CASSSGGETQYF	TGCGCCAGCAGCTCCGGAGGCGAGACCCAGTACTTC
TRBV5-1	TRBD1	TRBJ2-1	CASSSTGVSYNEQFF	TGCGCCAGCAGCTCTACAGGGGTATCCTACAATGAGCAGTTCTTC
TRBV5-1	TRBD2	TRBJ2-2	CASSLEGRGANTGELFF	TGCGCCAGCAGCTTGGAAGGGCGGGGGGCCAACACCGGGGAGCTGTTTTTT
TRBV9	TRBD1	TRBJ1-2	CASSVARDSNYGYTF	TGTGCCAGCAGCGTAGCAAGGGACAGTAACTATGGCTACACCTTC
TRBV29-1	NA	TRBJ1-2	CSLERDSGGYTF	TGCAGCCTGGAGAGGGACTCTGGGGGCTACACCTTC
TRBV9	TRBD1	TRBJ2-2	CASSVVGQGSGELFF	TGTGCCAGCAGCGTAGTGGGACAGGGCTCCGGGGAGCTGTTTTTT
TRBV4-1	NA	TRBJ2-1	CASSQAPQTVNEQFF	TGCGCCAGCAGCCAAGCGCCCCAAACTGTCAATGAGCAGTTCTTC
TRBV19	TRBD1	TRBJ1-6	CASSNDPGTGGSPLHF	TGTGCCAGTAGTAATGACCCCGGGACAGGGGGAAGTCCCCTCCACTTT